Below are 5 T cell receptor beta chains sequenced from a single sample in a study of T-cell reconstitution after alpha-beta-depleted transplantation in children. Preparing the TCRbeta library involved the use of unique molecular identifiers. MiXCR, applied by TCRdb to the PCR reads, yields one record per CDR3 protein. Of more than 550,000 distinct CDR3 sequences detected, 10% to 13% appear once; the ten largest clones hold about 4.3%. The sample in question was PBMCs from the stem cell graft donor, obtained from the stem cell graft. These receptors were obtained from a human donor who donated a stem cell graft to a child with acute myeloid leukemia.

The chain carries TRBV6-2 or TRBV6-3 and TRBJ2-7, with D maybe TRBD2 (5 bases). The germline V gene encodes CDR1 MNHEY and CDR2 SVGEGT. The CDR3 is 16 amino acids. V was cut by 2 bases and J by 2 bases, with 16 bases left in between. For the CDR3, the DNA is TGTGCCAGCAGTTACATGGTTGTGGGAGCCGCCTACGAGCAGTACTTC. It specifies CASSYMVVGAAYEQYF.

This clonotype was recorded many times. This chain uses TRBV7-9 with TRBJ2-7; TRBD2 matches at 11 bases. V shed 4 bases, J shed 0 bases, and the junction held 5 bases outside the gene matches. Germline V lookup: CDR1 SEHNR, CDR2 FQNEAQ (reference sequence). The length of the CDR3 is 16 residues. Written as DNA, the CDR3 is TGTGCCAGCAGCTCCCTAGCGGGAGGCCCCTCCTACGAGCAGTACTTC. Translated, it gives CASSSLAGGPSYEQYF.

This chain joins TRBV3-1 and TRBJ2-1; D remains ambiguous. CDR3 length: 14 amino acids. V was cut by 5 bases and J by 8 bases, with 16 bases left in between. Germline CDR1 reads LGHDT; CDR2 reads YNNKEL (reference sequence). The CDR3 reads CASSTNRVEDEQFF. CDR3 DNA sequence: TGTGCCAGCAGCACCAATAGGGTTGAGGATGAGCAGTTCTTC.

The genes are TRBV14 and TRBJ2-7, with unresolved D. CDR1 and CDR2 (germline): SGHDN, FVKESK. The CDR3 is made up of 12 amino acids. The ends were cut back, 1 base at V and 6 bases at J, with 7 bases in the middle. Here the CDR3 DNA reads TGTGCCAGCAGCCAAGGACTGTCCGAGCAGTACTTC. Translated, it gives CASSQGLSEQYF.

On this clonotype itself: At one end, the junction sequence differs from germline, possibly due to a read error. The V call is TRBV28, the J call TRBJ2-7, with D perhaps given as TRBD1 or TRBD2 (5 bases each). Germline V gene data show CDR1 as MDHEN and CDR2 as SYDVKM. The CDR3 runs 14 residues. CDR3 coding DNA: TGTGCCAGCAAAACCGGGACGCAGGCCTACGAGCAGTGCTTC. It codes for CASKTGTQAYEQCF.